This T cell receptor (beta chain) was documented in a study of CD4 T cells in relation to SARS-CoV-2 and coronaviruses. V was cut by 3 bases and J by 3 bases, with 9 bases left in between. Looked up from germline, CDR1 is LGHDT and CDR2 is YNNKEL (reference sequence). This CDR3 region has 13 residues. Profiled with immunoSEQ multiplex PCR; TCRdb holds only in-frame clones, not every one. The sample has roughly 19,000 clones; roughly 76% are singletons. For this clone: As yet, its antigen is unknown.

Before the COVID-19 pandemic, during about 2010-2019, CD4+ T cells were taken from unexposed donors. The cells were cultured for under twelve days before CD4+ T cells were isolated. Sequenced input: CD4+ T cells from PBMCs, cultured in vitro. The TCR was taken from a human donor in good health. The chain joins TRBV3-1 (or the pseudogene TRBV3-2) to TRBJ2-7; weak D call: TRBD1 (5 bases). CDR3 DNA: TGTGCCAGCAGCCATCCCCAGGGCTACGAGCAGTACTTC. Translation: CASSHPQGYEQYF.